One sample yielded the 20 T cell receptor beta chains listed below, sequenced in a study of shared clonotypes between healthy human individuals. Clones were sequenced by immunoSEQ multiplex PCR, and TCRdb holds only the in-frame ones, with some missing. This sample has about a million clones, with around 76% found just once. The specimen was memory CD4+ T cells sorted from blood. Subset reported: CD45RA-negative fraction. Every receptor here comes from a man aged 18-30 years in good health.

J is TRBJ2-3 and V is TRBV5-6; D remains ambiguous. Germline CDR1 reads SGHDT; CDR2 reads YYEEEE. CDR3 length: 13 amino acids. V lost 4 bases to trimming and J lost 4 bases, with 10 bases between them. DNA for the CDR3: TGTGCCAGCAGCCTATATAATCCAGATACGCAGTATTTT. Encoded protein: CASSLYNPDTQYF. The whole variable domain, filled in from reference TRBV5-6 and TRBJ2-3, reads DAGVTQSPTHLIKTRGQQVTLRCSPKSGHDTVSWYQQALGQGPQFIFQYYEEEERQRGNFPDRFSGHQFPNYSSELNVNALLLGDSALYLCASSLYNPDTQYFGPGTRLTVL.

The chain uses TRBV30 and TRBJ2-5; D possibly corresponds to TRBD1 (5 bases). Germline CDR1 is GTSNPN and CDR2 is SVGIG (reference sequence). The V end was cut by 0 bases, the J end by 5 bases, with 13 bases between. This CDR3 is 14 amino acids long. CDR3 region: CAWSVAPAGETQYF. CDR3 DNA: TGTGCCTGGAGTGTAGCCCCTGCAGGGGAGACCCAGTACTTC.

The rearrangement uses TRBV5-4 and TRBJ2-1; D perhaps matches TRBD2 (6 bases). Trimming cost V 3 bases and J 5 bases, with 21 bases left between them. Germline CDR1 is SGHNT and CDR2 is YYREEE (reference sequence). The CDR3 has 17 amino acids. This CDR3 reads CASSSNIGASAHNEQFF. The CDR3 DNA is TGTGCCAGCAGCTCCAACATTGGGGCTAGCGCTCACAATGAGCAGTTCTTC.

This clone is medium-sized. The CDR3 DNA follows: TGTGCCATCAGTGGAACAGGGAGCCCTATGGGCTACACCTTC. Protein product: CAISGTGSPMGYTF. V and J are TRBV10-3 and TRBJ1-2, with TRBD1 as a possible D gene (6 bases). The germline CDR1 and CDR2 sequences are ENHRY and SYGVKD. The V gene lost 4 bases and the J gene lost 8 bases, with 17 bases spanning the gap. This CDR3 spans 14 amino acids.

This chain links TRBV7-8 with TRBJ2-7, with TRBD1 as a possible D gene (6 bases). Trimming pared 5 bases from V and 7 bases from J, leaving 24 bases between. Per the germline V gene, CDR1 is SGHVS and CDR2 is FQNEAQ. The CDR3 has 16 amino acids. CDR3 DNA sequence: TGTGCCAGCAGCCCCGGTATTTGGGGGCGGACTGGGGAGCAGTACTTC. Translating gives CASSPGIWGRTGEQYF.

The CDR3 DNA reads as TGTGCCAGCTCATACGACAGGAACACCGGGGAGCTGTTTTTT. This gives the protein CASSYDRNTGELFF. The chain joins TRBV18 to TRBJ2-2; perhaps TRBD1 as D (5 bases). CDR1 and CDR2 (germline): KGHSH, LQKENI. This CDR3 contains 14 residues. V lost 5 bases and J 1 base, leaving 8 bases between the germline ends.

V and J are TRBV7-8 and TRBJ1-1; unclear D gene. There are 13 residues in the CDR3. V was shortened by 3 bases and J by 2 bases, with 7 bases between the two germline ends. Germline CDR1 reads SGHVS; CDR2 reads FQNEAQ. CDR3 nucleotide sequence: TGTGCCAGCAGCTTTGCAGTTAACACTGAAGCTTTCTTT. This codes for CASSFAVNTEAFF.

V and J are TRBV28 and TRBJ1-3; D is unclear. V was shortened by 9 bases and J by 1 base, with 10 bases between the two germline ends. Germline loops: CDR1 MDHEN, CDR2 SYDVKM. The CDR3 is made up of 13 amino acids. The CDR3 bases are TGTGCCAGTACCTGGAGGTCTGGAAACACCATATATTTT. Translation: CASTWRSGNTIYF.

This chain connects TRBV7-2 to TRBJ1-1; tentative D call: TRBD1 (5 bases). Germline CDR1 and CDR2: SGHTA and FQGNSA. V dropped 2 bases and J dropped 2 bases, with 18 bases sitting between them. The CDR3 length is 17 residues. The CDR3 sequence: CASSLYSIMGLNTEAFF. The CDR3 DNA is TGTGCCAGCAGCTTATATTCAATTATGGGACTTAACACTGAAGCTTTCTTT.

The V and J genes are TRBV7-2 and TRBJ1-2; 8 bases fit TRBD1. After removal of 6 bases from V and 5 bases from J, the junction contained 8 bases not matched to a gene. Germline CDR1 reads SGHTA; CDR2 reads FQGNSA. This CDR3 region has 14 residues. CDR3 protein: CASSPPQGGYGYTF. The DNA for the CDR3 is TGTGCCAGCAGTCCCCCACAGGGGGGTTATGGCTACACCTTC.

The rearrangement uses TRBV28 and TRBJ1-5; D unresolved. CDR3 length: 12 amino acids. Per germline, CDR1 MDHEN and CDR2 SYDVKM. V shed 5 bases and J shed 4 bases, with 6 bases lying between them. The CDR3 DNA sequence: TGTGCCAGCAGTCCCGTAAATCAGCCCCAGCATTTT. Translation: CASSPVNQPQHF. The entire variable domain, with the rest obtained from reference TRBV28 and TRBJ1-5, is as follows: DVKVTQSSRYLVKRTGEKVFLECVQDMDHENMFWYRQDPGLGLRLIYFSYDVKMKEKGDIPEGYSVSREKKERFSLILESASTNQTSMYLCASSPVNQPQHFGDGTRLSIL.

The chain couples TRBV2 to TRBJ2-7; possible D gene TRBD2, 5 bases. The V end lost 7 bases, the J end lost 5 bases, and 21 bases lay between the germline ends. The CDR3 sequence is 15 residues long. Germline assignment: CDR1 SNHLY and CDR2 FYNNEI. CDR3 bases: TGTGCCAGCACCCCCCGGGGAAGGAATCAGGACGAGCAGTACTTC. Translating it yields CASTPRGRNQDEQYF.

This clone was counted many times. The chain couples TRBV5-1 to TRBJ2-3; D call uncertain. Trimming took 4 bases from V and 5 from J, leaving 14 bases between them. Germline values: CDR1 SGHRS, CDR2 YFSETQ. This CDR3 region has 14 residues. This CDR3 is CASSPRSPVDTQYF. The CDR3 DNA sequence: TGCGCCAGCAGCCCCCGCTCCCCAGTAGATACGCAGTATTTT.

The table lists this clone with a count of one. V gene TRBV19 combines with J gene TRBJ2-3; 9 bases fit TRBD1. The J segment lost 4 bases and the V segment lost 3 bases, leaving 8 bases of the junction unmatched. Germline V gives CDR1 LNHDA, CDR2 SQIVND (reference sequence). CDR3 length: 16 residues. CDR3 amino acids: CASSMMRTGVADTQYF. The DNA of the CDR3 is TGTGCCAGTAGTATGATGAGGACAGGGGTTGCAGATACGCAGTATTTT.

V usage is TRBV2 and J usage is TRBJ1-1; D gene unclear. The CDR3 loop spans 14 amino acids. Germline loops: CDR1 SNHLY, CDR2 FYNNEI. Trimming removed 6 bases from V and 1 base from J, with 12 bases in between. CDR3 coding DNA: TGTGCCAGCAGGGACGGCAATGGGAACACTGAAGCTTTCTTT. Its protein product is CASRDGNGNTEAFF.

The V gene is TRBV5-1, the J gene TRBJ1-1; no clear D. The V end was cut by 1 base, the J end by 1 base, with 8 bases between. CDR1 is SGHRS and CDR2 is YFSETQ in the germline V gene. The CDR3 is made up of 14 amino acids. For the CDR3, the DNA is TGCGCCAGCAGCTTGAGGTCGGCGAACACTGAAGCTTTCTTT. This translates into CASSLRSANTEAFF.

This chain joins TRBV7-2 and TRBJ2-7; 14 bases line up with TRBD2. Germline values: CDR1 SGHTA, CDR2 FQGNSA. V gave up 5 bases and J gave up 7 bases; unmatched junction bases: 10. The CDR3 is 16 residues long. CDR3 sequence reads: CASSPRGTSGGWEQYF. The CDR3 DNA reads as TGTGCCAGCAGCCCCCGGGGGACTAGCGGGGGATGGGAGCAGTACTTC.

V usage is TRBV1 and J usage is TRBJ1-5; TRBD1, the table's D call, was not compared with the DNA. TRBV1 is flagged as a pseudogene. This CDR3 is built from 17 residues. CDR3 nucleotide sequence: TGCACCAGCAGCTATTCCCGGACAGGCCATAGCAATCAGCCCCAGCATTTT. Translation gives CTSSYSRTGHSNQPQHF.

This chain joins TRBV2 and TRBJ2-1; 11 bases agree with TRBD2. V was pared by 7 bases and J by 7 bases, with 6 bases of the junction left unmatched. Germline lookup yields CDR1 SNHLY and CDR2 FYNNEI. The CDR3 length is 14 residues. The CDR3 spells CASTVAGGENEQFF. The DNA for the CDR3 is TGTGCCAGCACAGTAGCGGGGGGGGAAAATGAGCAGTTCTTC. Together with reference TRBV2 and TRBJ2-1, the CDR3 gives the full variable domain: EPEVTQTPSHQVTQMGQEVILRCVPISNHLYFYWYRQILGQKVEFLVSFYNNEISEKSEIFDDQFSVERPDGSNFTLKIRSTKLEDSAMYFCASTVAGGENEQFFGPGTRLTVL.

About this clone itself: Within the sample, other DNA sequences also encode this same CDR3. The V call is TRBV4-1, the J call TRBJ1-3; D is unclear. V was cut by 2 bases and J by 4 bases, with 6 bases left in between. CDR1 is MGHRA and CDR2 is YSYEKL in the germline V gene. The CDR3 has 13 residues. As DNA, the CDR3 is TGCGCCAGCAGCCAACTATCCGGAAACACCATATATTTT. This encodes CASSQLSGNTIYF.